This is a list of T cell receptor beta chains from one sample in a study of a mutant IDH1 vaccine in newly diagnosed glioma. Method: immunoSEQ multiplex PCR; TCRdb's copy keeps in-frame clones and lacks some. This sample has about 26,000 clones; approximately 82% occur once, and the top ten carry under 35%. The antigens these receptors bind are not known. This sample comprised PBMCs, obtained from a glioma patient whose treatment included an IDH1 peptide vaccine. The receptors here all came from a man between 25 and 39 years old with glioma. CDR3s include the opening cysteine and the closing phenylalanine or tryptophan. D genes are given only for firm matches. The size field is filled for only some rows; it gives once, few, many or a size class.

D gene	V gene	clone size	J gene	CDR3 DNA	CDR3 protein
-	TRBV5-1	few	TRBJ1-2	TGCGCCAGCAGCTTACCCAACAGGGCCGGCTACACCTTC	CASSLPNRAGYTF
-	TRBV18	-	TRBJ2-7	TGTGCCAGCTCGACTGGCCGGGACACTGTATCCTACGAGCAGTACTTC	CASSTGRDTVSYEQYF
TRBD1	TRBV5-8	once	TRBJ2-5	TGTGCCAGCAGCTTGGGTCGGACAGGGACCCAAGAGACCCAGTACTTC	CASSLGRTGTQETQYF
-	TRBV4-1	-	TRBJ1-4	TGCGCCAGCAGCCAAGATCTTCGAACAGCAACTAATGAAAAACTGTTTTTT	CASSQDLRTATNEKLFF
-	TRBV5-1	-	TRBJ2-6	TGCGCCAGCAGCTTGGAAATCAGGGCTGGGGCCAACGTCCTGACTTTC	CASSLEIRAGANVLTF
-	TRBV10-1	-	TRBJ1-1	TGCGCCAGCAGTGAGAGAGCTCTGAACACTGAAGCTTTCTTT	CASSERALNTEAFF
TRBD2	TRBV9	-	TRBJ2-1	TGTGCCAGCAGTGCTGGACTAGCGGGGTACTCCTACAATGAGCAGTTCTTC	CASSAGLAGYSYNEQFF
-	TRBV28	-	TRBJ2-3	TGTGCCAGCAGTCCCCCCCTGACAGGTACTAGCACAGATACGCAGTATTTT	CASSPPLTGTSTDTQYF
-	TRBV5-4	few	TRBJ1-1	TGTGCCAGCAGCTGGCAGGGGAACACTGAAGCTTTCTTT	CASSWQGNTEAFF
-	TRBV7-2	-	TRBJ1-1	TGTGCCAGCAGCCCACAAAGAGGGGACACTGAAGCTTTCTTT	CASSPQRGDTEAFF
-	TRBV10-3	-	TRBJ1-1	TGTGCCATCAGTGATAGGTGGGGGAACACTGAAGCTTTCTTT	CAISDRWGNTEAFF
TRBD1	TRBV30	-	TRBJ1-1	TGTGCCTGGAGTGTAATAGTGACAGGGCTTGAAGCTTTCTTT	CAWSVIVTGLEAFF
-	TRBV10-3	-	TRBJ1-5	TGTGCCATCAGTGAGTCGAAAGGGGGTGACAATCAGCCCCAGCATTTT	CAISESKGGDNQPQHF
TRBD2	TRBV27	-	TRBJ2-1	TGTGCCAGCAGTATTTCCCGACTAGCGGGAGTCTACAATGAGCAGTTCTTC	CASSISRLAGVYNEQFF
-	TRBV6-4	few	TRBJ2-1	TGTGCCAGCAGTGACTCGACTAACAATGAGCAGTTCTTC	CASSDSTNNEQFF
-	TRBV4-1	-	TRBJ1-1	TGCGCCAGCAGCCAAGACCCCACTCTGAACACTGAAGCTTTCTTT	CASSQDPTLNTEAFF